This T cell receptor (beta chain) was obtained from a study of shared clonotypes between healthy human individuals. Study-level points and caveats: Generally, estimated richness proved larger in naive subsets than it did in memory subsets. All-four-donor shared clonotypes had higher generation probabilities than non-shared clonotypes did. Genetic and exposure-history diversity was limited by the small donor number.

Method: immunoSEQ multiplex PCR; TCRdb's copy keeps in-frame clones and lacks some. The sample carries some 680,000 clones, more than 70% recorded once. Turning to this clone: Its cognate antigen is unknown.

The CDR3 has 14 residues. CDR1 and CDR2 (germline): MGHRA, YSYEKL. Trimming stripped 4 bases from V and 0 bases from J, with 9 bases between. Material: memory CD4+ T cells sorted from blood. The subset is: CD45RA-negative fraction. This sequence was found in a woman aged 30 to 39 in good health. V is TRBV4-1 and J is TRBJ1-1; no clear D gene. The CDR3 DNA is TGCGCCAGCAGCCGTCCCGGGATGAACACTGAAGCTTTCTTT. It codes for CASSRPGMNTEAFF.